This is a list of T cell receptor beta chains from one sample in a study of T cells after yellow fever vaccination. TCRdb called the 5' RACE reads again in MiXCR, with one record for every CDR3 protein. The sample has approximately 180,000 distinct CDR3 sequences; 5.5% to 8% are singletons. Source: CD4+ T cells sorted from PBMCs, taken on the day of the first yellow fever vaccination. The receptors shown here come from a man aged 18 to 30 who received the YFV17D yellow fever vaccine. Each CDR3 is given with its conserved first and last residue. A D gene is named only where the DNA matches it firmly. Rows may omit the clone size; those that give it use once, few, many or a size class.

j_call | d_call | clone_size | v_call | cdr3_aa | cdr3_nt
TRBJ1-6 | NA | many | TRBV20-1 | CSARDYSNSPLHF | TGCAGTGCTAGAGATTATTCCAATTCACCCCTCCACTTT
TRBJ1-2 | NA | many | TRBV7-8 | CASSLGPEFYGYTF | TGTGCCAGCAGCTTAGGTCCGGAATTCTATGGCTACACCTTC
TRBJ2-5 | NA | NA | TRBV7-2 | CASSIQGGETQYF | TGTGCCAGCAGCATACAGGGGGGGGAGACCCAGTACTTC
TRBJ2-5 | NA | once | TRBV5-1 | CASSSVLGVKTQYF | TGCGCCAGCAGCTCCGTCTTGGGGGTAAAGACCCAGTACTTC
TRBJ1-4 | NA | few | TRBV7-2 | CASSKSTNEKLFF | TGTGCCAGCAGCAAGTCAACTAATGAAAAACTGTTTTTT
TRBJ2-3 | TRBD2 | many | TRBV6-5 | CASSYSRSGGARDTQYF | TGTGCCAGCAGTTACTCGAGAAGCGGGGGAGCCCGAGATACGCAGTATTTT
TRBJ1-5 | NA | few | TRBV18 | CASSPSAYSNQPQHF | TGTGCCAGCTCACCCTCGGCATATAGCAATCAGCCCCAGCATTTT
TRBJ1-6 | NA | NA | TRBV4-2 | CASSQDLENSPLHF | TGTGCCAGCAGCCAAGATCTGGAGAATTCACCCCTCCACTTT
TRBJ2-2 | NA | many | TRBV20-1 | CSARGPVGVGELFF | TGCAGTGCTAGAGGTCCCGTAGGGGTCGGGGAGCTGTTTTTT
TRBJ1-3 | NA | NA | TRBV14 | CASSSRGSGNTIYF | TGTGCCAGCAGCTCCAGGGGTTCGGGAAACACCATATATTTT
TRBJ2-3 | NA | many | TRBV30 | CAWSRGYTDTQYF | TGTGCCTGGAGTAGGGGATACACAGATACGCAGTATTTT
TRBJ2-5 | NA | many | TRBV25-1 | CASSEGRGETQYF | TGTGCCAGCAGTGAAGGCAGGGGAGAGACCCAGTACTTC
TRBJ2-5 | NA | NA | TRBV24-1 | CATSDPQSSGETQYF | TGTGCCACCAGTGATCCTCAATCGAGCGGGGAGACCCAGTACTTC
TRBJ2-2 | NA | many | TRBV10-3 | CAITAGTDTNTGELFF | TGTGCCATCACCGCGGGGACAGATACGAACACCGGGGAGCTGTTTTTT
TRBJ2-1 | TRBD2 | many | TRBV5-6 | CASSLGPAGGNEQFF | TGTGCCAGCAGCTTGGGGCCAGCGGGGGGCAATGAGCAGTTCTTC
TRBJ1-4 | NA | few | TRBV5-4 | CASSLTTGEKLFF | TGTGCCAGCAGCTTGACGACAGGTGAAAAACTGTTTTTT
TRBJ2-5 | NA | many | TRBV29-1 | CSAQTPGVQETQYF | TGCAGCGCCCAAACGCCGGGGGTTCAGGAGACCCAGTACTTC
TRBJ2-5 | TRBD1 | NA | TRBV4-2 | CASSPTGTGGQAQYF | TGTGCCAGCAGCCCTACCGGGACAGGGGGGCAGGCCCAGTACTTC
TRBJ2-5 | NA | many | TRBV20-1 | CSALAGGGLETQYF | TGCAGTGCCCTCGCCGGCGGGGGCCTCGAGACCCAGTACTTC
TRBJ1-5 | NA | many | TRBV10-2 | CASTGTNSNQPQHF | TGCGCCAGCACTGGGACAAATAGCAATCAGCCCCAGCATTTT
TRBJ1-4 | NA | NA | TRBV18 | CASSLGSSNEKLFF | TGTGCCAGCTCACTCGGGTCATCTAATGAAAAACTGTTTTTT
TRBJ2-1 | NA | few | TRBV7-2 | CASSLVEGYNEQFF | TGTGCCAGCAGCTTAGTAGAGGGATACAATGAGCAGTTCTTC
TRBJ1-1 | NA | NA | TRBV18 | CASSPTTQRTIRDSNTEAFF | TGTGCCAGCTCACCAACGACCCAACGGACAATCAGGGATTCGAACACTGAAGCTTTCTTT
TRBJ2-7 | TRBD2 | NA | TRBV5-1 | CASSLTGGNAYEQYF | TGCGCCAGCAGCCTTACGGGGGGAAACGCCTACGAGCAGTACTTC
TRBJ2-2 | NA | few | TRBV20-1 | CSARGGNTGELFF | TGCAGTGCTAGAGGAGGCAACACCGGGGAGCTGTTTTTT
TRBJ1-4 | TRBD1 | NA | TRBV7-9 | CASSHRTGGAREKLFF | TGTGCCAGCAGCCACCGGACAGGGGGTGCTCGGGAAAAACTGTTTTTT
TRBJ1-1 | NA | many | TRBV6-5 | CASSYSFKQTEAFF | TGTGCCAGCAGTTACTCGTTTAAACAGACTGAAGCTTTCTTT